This T cell receptor (beta chain) was retrieved from a study of identical twins (dated by TCRdb to between 2015 and 2016). Regarding the research as a whole: TCR alpha and beta repertoires from monozygotic twins, unrelated adults of various ages and cord blood were deep-sequenced to test whether fetal clonotypes persist. Replicate twin experiments were performed at different times using different library preparation protocols to rule out contamination. Broader findings and caveats from the paper: In monozygotic twins, recombination models systematically underestimated out-of-frame TCR alpha sharing, but the models matched the sharing seen between unrelated individuals. Because the same donors could not be followed over many years, the conclusions depended on cross-sectional statistical analysis. Out-of-frame TCR alpha sequences shared between twins showed an excess of low generation-probability sequences compared with coincidental sharing between unrelated individuals. A weaker excess of twin sharing was found in beta out-of-frame sequences because the signal-to-noise ratio was lowered by fewer shared sequences. Abundant cord blood beta clonotypes carried fewer insertions; young adult naive repertoires showed a weaker similar trend, while memory repertoires showed none. Invariant T cells such as MAIT and iNKT could partly confound zero-insertion analyses, although diverse VJ usage argued against such confounding for most clonotypes.

Library preparation was by 5' RACE. Sequencing was carried out with an Illumina HiSeq 2000. Template switching added a universal primer binding site, and the final cDNA carried a unique molecular identifier that allowed TCR cDNA molecules to be counted accurately. Specific primers in the conserved constant-segment region were used to synthesize first-strand cDNA for the TCR alpha and beta chains. To control for contamination, every cDNA library was double barcoded, receiving both a SMART-Mk sample barcode and Illumina barcodes. TruSeq adapter sequences along with Illumina sample barcodes were introduced in two successive PCR steps. The TCR alpha and beta cDNA libraries were sequenced on the Illumina HiSeq platform using custom primers. In the authors' own workflow: Unique molecular identifiers were extracted from raw reads with MiGEC, and CDR3 positions were determined with MiXCR. Recombination models were inferred per individual with the repgenHMM and IGoR tools using an EM algorithm. The analysis of shared clonotypes was done with the tcR package in R, with sharing normalized by the product of cloneset sizes. To study raw recombination without the effects of thymic and clonal selection, out-of-frame nonproductive sequences were analyzed. TCRdb applied fastp at Q25 and MiXCR to the public reads, then kept only in-frame beta chains. Records with the same CDR3 protein are collapsed into one entry carrying the most frequent genes and DNA. These V and J calls derive from TCRdb rather than the authors' analysis. The sample table records 200,000 to 250,000 distinct CDR3 sequences; roughly a tenth of these occur just once. The ten biggest clones cover 9% to 10% of the sample.

This clonotype appeared a few times. No cognate antigen has been identified for it. No base quality values were provided; no much bigger clone lies one nucleotide off. Every donor in the study was a healthy Caucasian. Miltenyi CD45RO+ enrichment and human naive T-cell isolation kits were used to isolate memory (CD45RO+) and naive T cells from PBMC. V and J are truncated by 2 bases and 7 bases respectively, leaving an intervening sequence of 9 bases. The CDR3 sequence holds 14 residues, the cysteine and phenylalanine included. The kept DNA is CDR3 alone, 42 bases in frame from the first base. As encoded in the germline V gene, CDR1 is MNHNS while CDR2 is SASEGT.

The clonotype originates from a man aged 50-60 years in good health. The chain couples TRBV6-1 to TRBJ1-6; a confident D gene designation cannot be given. Sequencing used memory T cells sorted from blood. The sample's cell subset or site label, in plain terms: CD45RO+ enriched T cells. The nucleotides are TGTGCCAGCAGTGAATTAACGTTCAATTCACCCCTCCACTTT. This encodes CASSELTFNSPLHF.